These T cell receptor beta chains were read from a single sample in a study of radiation and T cells in renal cell carcinoma. Produced via immunoSEQ multiplex PCR; TCRdb's table is partial and in-frame only. Found here are 120,000 to 150,000 clones, approximately 86% of them singletons; the top ten hold less than 20%. The sequences come from blood, collected from a patient whose treatment included radiotherapy and nephrectomy. The receptors stem from a woman in her forties or fifties with renal cell carcinoma. The CDR3 runs from the conserved cysteine through the conserved F or W. D genes are given only for firm matches. A row's size may be missing; if present it is once, few, many or a size class.

length,J,size,D,V,DNA,CDR3
14,TRBJ2-7,NA,NA,TRBV4-3,TGCGCCAGCAGCCAACTCCGGTCGGGGGACGAGCAGTACTTC,CASSQLRSGDEQYF
16,TRBJ2-3,NA,TRBD2,TRBV5-1,TGCGCCAGCAGCTTGGGGGCTAGCGGGAGTCTAGATACGCAGTATTTT,CASSLGASGSLDTQYF
15,TRBJ2-1,once,NA,TRBV10-1,TGCGCCAGCGCGGTGGGCCAGGGGTCCTACAATGAGCAGTTCTTC,CASAVGQGSYNEQFF
14,TRBJ2-7,NA,TRBD2,TRBV27,TGTGCCAGCAGTTTCGGGACTAGATTGGATGAGCAGTACTTC,CASSFGTRLDEQYF
13,TRBJ1-3,NA,NA,TRBV5-1,TGCGCCAGCAGAGGTCTAAACCAGGACACCATATATTTT,CASRGLNQDTIYF
15,TRBJ1-3,once,NA,TRBV6-4,TGTGCCAGCAGTGGCGGGGGGGTTACCGGAAACACCATATATTTT,CASSGGGVTGNTIYF
17,TRBJ2-1,NA,TRBD2,TRBV13,TGTGCCAGCAGCATACGGACTAGCGCAAGCTCCTACAATGAGCAGTTCTTC,CASSIRTSASSYNEQFF
16,TRBJ1-4,NA,NA,TRBV9,TGTGCCAGCAGCTCCCCCACGACAGGACTTAATGAAAAACTGTTTTTT,CASSSPTTGLNEKLFF
15,TRBJ1-6,NA,NA,TRBV6-5,TGTGCCAGCCACACAGGGAGCTCCTATAATTCACCCCTCCACTTT,CASHTGSSYNSPLHF
14,TRBJ1-2,NA,NA,TRBV28,TGTGCCAGCAGTCCCGTACCCGCTAACTATGGCTACACCTTC,CASSPVPANYGYTF
12,TRBJ1-2,NA,NA,TRBV2,TGTGCCAGCAGGACCGCTAACTATGGCTACACCTTC,CASRTANYGYTF
13,TRBJ1-1,NA,NA,TRBV27,TGTGCCAGTGCCCCCCTGTCGAACACTGAAGCTTTCTTT,CASAPLSNTEAFF
13,TRBJ2-5,NA,NA,TRBV6-5,TGTGCCAGCCGTGGAGGGGCGGTTGAGACCCAGTACTTC,CASRGGAVETQYF
15,TRBJ2-1,NA,NA,TRBV27,TGTGCCAGCAGTTTAACCGGGGGCTTCTACAATGAGCAGTTCTTC,CASSLTGGFYNEQFF
16,TRBJ1-2,NA,NA,TRBV4-3,TGCGCCAGCAGCCAAGATGCGGCAGACGTACACTATGGCTACACCTTC,CASSQDAADVHYGYTF
15,TRBJ1-1,NA,NA,TRBV6-6,TGTGCCAGCACCGAGGGGGGGACGGGGAACACTGAAGCTTTCTTT,CASTEGGTGNTEAFF
14,TRBJ2-7,NA,NA,TRBV29-1,TGCAGCGCAGGGGAGGGGGATCTCCAAGGCGAGCAGTACTTC,CSAGEGDLQGEQYF
16,TRBJ2-7,NA,TRBD1,TRBV5-4,TGTGCCAGCAGCCTGGGTGGCGGACAGGGGCACTACGAGCAGTACTTC,CASSLGGGQGHYEQYF
14,TRBJ2-1,NA,TRBD2,TRBV9,TGTGCCAGCAGCAGGGGAGGGCCAACCAATGAGCAGTTCTTC,CASSRGGPTNEQFF
13,TRBJ2-7,NA,TRBD1,TRBV6-5,TGTGCCAGCAGTTGGGGACAGCAATACGAGCAGTACTTC,CASSWGQQYEQYF
15,TRBJ2-3,few,TRBD2,TRBV6-1,TGTGCCACCGCTCCCATAGCGGGGGGCAAGGATACGCAGTATTTT,CATAPIAGGKDTQYF
15,TRBJ1-5,NA,TRBD1,TRBV7-2,TGTGCCAGCAGCTTAGGCCAGGGGGCAGGTCAGCCCCAGCATTTT,CASSLGQGAGQPQHF
14,TRBJ2-3,NA,NA,TRBV5-1,TGCGCCAGCAGCACAACGCCGACACCTGATACGCAGTATTTT,CASSTTPTPDTQYF
15,TRBJ2-5,NA,NA,TRBV28,TGTGCCAGCAGCCTAGGAGTGACTAGGGGGGAGACCCAGTACTTC,CASSLGVTRGETQYF
13,TRBJ1-1,NA,NA,TRBV28,TGTGCCAGCAGTCTAACTGTGAACACTGAAGCTTTCTTT,CASSLTVNTEAFF
20,TRBJ2-1,NA,TRBD2,TRBV5-1,TGCGCCAGCAGCCCGGGACTAGCGGGAAATTTTCCCCAGGCCTACAATGAGCAGTTCTTC,CASSPGLAGNFPQAYNEQFF
13,TRBJ1-1,once,NA,TRBV6-6,TGTGCCAGCAGTTTGTTTAAGGCTGATGAAGCTTTCTTT,CASSLFKADEAFF
15,TRBJ2-7,NA,TRBD2,TRBV7-2,TGTGCCAGCAGTCCTCGGGCGGGAGGTAGCAACGAGCAGTACTTC,CASSPRAGGSNEQYF
14,TRBJ1-2,NA,NA,TRBV5-6,TGTGCCAGCAGCCGACGGGAAGGATGGGGTGGCTACACCTTC,CASSRREGWGGYTF
14,TRBJ1-5,NA,NA,TRBV9,TGTGCCAGCAGCTCTGCTTCAGAGGGAGGGCCCCAGCATTTT,CASSSASEGGPQHF
14,TRBJ2-7,NA,TRBD1,TRBV11-2,TGTGCCAGCAGTCGGACAGGGCCCGGCTACGAGCAGTACTTC,CASSRTGPGYEQYF
13,TRBJ1-1,NA,NA,TRBV27,TGTGCCAGCAGTTTATCGCAGGCGAGCGAAGCTTTCTTT,CASSLSQASEAFF
12,TRBJ2-1,NA,NA,TRBV7-2,TGTGCCAGCAGCCTCCGTTACAATGAGCAGTTCTTC,CASSLRYNEQFF
14,TRBJ1-1,NA,NA,TRBV7-8,TGTGCCAGCAGCTTATCTACGGGAAACACTGAAGCTTTCTTT,CASSLSTGNTEAFF
17,TRBJ2-1,NA,NA,TRBV2,TGTGCCAGCATCAAAAACATGGGGGAGAGCTCCTACAATGAGCAGTTCTTC,CASIKNMGESSYNEQFF
13,TRBJ2-7,once,NA,TRBV18,TGTGCCAGCTCACCTCCAGTGAACTACGAGCAGTACTTC,CASSPPVNYEQYF
18,TRBJ1-3,NA,NA,TRBV5-5,TGTGCCAGCAGCTTGGAGCTCAGTGGCGGTAGCTCTGGAAACACCATATATTTT,CASSLELSGGSSGNTIYF
13,TRBJ1-4,NA,NA,TRBV29-1,TGCAGCGCCCGCGCAGTTTCCACTGAAAAACTGTTTTTT,CSARAVSTEKLFF